This T cell receptor beta chain was recovered during a study of radiotherapy plus CTLA-4 blockade in lung cancer. V dropped 6 bases and J dropped 1 base, with 9 bases sitting between them. The CDR3 has 14 residues. Per germline, CDR1 WNHNN and CDR2 SYGVQD (reference sequence). This clone was observed a handful of times. Produced via immunoSEQ multiplex PCR; TCRdb's table is partial and in-frame only. The sample has roughly 120,000 clones; 78% are singletons. The sequences come from peripheral blood, collected from a patient treated with radiotherapy plus ipilimumab. The V call is TRBV10-1, the J call TRBJ2-2; perhaps TRBD1 as D (6 bases). The receptor comes from a human donor with non-small cell lung cancer who had a partial response to radiotherapy plus ipilimumab. The CDR3 is CASSRTVNTGELFF. CDR3 coding DNA: TGCGCCAGCAGCCGGACAGTGAACACCGGGGAGCTGTTTTTT.